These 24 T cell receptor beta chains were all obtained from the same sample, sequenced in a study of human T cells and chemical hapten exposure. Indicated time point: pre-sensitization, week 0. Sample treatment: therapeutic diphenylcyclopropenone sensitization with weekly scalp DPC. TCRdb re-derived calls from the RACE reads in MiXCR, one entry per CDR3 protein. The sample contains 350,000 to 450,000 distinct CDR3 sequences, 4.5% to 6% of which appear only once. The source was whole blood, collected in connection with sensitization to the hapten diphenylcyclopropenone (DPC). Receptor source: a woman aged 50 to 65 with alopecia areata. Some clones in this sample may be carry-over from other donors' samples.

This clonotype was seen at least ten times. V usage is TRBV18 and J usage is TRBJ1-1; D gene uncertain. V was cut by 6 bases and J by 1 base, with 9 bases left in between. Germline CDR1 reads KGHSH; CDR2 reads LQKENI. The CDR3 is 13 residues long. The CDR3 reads CASSPQRNTEAFF. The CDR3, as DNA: TGTGCCAGCTCTCCTCAGCGGAACACTGAAGCTTTCTTT.

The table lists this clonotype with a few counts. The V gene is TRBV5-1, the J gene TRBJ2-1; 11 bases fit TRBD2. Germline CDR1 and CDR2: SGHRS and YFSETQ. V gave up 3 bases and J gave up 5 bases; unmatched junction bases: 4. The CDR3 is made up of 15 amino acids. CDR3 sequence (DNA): TGCGCCAGCAGCTCCGGACTAGCGGGCCACAATGAGCAGTTCTTC. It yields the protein CASSSGLAGHNEQFF.

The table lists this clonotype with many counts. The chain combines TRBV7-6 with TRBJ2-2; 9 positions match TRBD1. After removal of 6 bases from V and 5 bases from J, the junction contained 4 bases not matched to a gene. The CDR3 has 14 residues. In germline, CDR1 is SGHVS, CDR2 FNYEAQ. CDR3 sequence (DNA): TGTGCCAGCAGGGGACAGGGAAAGACCGGGGAGCTGTTTTTT. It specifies CASRGQGKTGELFF. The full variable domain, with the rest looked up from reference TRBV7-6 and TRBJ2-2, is GAGVSQSPRYKVTKRGQDVALRCDPISGHVSLYWYRQALGQGPEFLTYFNYEAQQDKSGLPNDRFSAERPEGSISTLTIQRTEQRDSAMYRCASRGQGKTGELFFGEGSRLTVL.

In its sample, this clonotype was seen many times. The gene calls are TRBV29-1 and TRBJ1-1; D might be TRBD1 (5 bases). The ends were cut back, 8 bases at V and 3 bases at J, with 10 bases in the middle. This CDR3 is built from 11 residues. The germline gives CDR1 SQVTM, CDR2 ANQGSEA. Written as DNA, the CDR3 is TGCAGCTCCCGGGGCTACACTGAAGCTTTCTTT. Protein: CSSRGYTEAFF.

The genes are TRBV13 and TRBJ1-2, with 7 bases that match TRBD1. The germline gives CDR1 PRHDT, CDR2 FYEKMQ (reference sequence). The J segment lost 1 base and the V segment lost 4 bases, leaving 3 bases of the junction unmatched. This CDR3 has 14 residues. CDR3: CASSWDSHNYGYTF. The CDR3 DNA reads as TGTGCCAGCAGCTGGGACAGCCATAACTATGGCTACACCTTC.

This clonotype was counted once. Here the CDR3 DNA reads TGTGCCAGCCTCAGGGGGCTTTGGGAAGAGACCCAGTACTTC. Protein product: CASLRGLWEETQYF. V and J are TRBV6-1 and TRBJ2-5; 8 nucleotides match TRBD1. Trimming at V came to 8 bases and at J to 3 bases, leaving 8 bases not matched to a gene. This CDR3 is 14 amino acids long. CDR1 is MNHNS, CDR2 SASEGT, per germline.

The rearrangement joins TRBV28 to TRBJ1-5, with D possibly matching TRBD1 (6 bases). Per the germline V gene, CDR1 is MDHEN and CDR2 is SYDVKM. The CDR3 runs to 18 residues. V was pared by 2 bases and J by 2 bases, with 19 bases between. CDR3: CASSLPPHGGDGNQPQHF. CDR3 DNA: TGTGCCAGCAGTTTACCTCCCCACGGGGGCGACGGCAATCAGCCCCAGCATTTT.

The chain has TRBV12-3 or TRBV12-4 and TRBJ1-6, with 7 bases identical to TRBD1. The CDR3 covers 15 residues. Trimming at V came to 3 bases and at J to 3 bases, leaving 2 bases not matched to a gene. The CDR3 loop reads CASSFGDSYNSPLHF. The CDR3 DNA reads TGTGCCAGCAGTTTCGGGGACAGCTATAATTCACCCCTCCACTTT.

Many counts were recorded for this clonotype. The CDR3 here is CASSFSQLYGYTF. DNA of the CDR3: TGTGCCAGCAGCTTTTCCCAACTCTATGGCTACACCTTC. The rearrangement joins TRBV7-2 to TRBJ1-2; D remains ambiguous. This CDR3 is 13 amino acids long. Germline CDR1 and CDR2: SGHTA and FQGNSA. Trimming left V 3 bases short and J 4 bases short, with 9 bases between.

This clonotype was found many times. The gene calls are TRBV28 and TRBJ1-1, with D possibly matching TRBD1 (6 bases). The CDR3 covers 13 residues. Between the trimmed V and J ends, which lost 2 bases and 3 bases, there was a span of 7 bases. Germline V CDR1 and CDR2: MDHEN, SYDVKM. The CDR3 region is CASSLPGDTEAFF. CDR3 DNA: TGTGCCAGCAGTTTACCAGGGGACACTGAAGCTTTCTTT.

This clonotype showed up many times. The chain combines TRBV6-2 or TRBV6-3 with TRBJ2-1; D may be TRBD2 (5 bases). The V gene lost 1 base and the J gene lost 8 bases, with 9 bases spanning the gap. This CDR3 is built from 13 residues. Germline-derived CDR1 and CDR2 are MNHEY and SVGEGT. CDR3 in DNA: TGTGCCAGCAGTTACTTGCTAGCCTATGAGCAGTTCTTC. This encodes CASSYLLAYEQFF.

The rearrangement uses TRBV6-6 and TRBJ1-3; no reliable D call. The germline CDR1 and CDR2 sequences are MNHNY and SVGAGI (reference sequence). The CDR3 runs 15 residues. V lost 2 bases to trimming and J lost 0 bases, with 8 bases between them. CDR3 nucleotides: TGTGCCAGCAGTTACCCGGTCCTCTCTGGAAACACCATATATTTT. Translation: CASSYPVLSGNTIYF.

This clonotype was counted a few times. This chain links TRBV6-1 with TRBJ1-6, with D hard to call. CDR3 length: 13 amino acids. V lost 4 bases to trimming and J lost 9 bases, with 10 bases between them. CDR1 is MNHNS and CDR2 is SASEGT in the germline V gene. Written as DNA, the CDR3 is TGTGCCAGCAGTGGAGGCCTAACTTCACCCCTCCACTTT. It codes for CASSGGLTSPLHF.

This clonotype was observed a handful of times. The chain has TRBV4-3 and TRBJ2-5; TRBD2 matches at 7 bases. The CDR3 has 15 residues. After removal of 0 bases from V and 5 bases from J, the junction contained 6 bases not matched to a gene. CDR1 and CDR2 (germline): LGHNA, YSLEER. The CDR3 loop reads CASSQDTGGYETQYF. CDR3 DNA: TGCGCCAGCAGCCAAGACACGGGAGGTTATGAGACCCAGTACTTC.

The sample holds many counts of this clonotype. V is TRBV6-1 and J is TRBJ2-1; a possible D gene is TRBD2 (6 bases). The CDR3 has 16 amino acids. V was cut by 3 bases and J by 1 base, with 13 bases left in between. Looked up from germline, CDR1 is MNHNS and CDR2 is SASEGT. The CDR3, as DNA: TGTGCCAGCAGTGACGAATCTAGCGAATCCTACAATGAGCAGTTCTTC. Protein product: CASSDESSESYNEQFF.

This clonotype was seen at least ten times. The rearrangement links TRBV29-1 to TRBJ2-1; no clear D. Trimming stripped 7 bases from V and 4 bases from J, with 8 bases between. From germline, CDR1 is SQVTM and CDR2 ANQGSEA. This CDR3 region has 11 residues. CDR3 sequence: CSGHSYNEQFF. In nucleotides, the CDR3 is TGCAGCGGACACAGTTACAATGAGCAGTTCTTC.

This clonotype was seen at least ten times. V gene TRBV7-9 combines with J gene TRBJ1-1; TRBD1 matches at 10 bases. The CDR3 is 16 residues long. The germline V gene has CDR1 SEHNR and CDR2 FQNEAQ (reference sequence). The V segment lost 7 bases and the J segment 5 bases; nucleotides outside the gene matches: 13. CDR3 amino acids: CASTINIGQGVTEAFF. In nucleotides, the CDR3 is TGTGCCAGCACCATAAATATTGGACAGGGGGTTACTGAAGCTTTCTTT.

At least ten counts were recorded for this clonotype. The CDR3 is CASSLDVGKLFF. DNA of the CDR3: TGTGCCAGCAGCCTCGATGTGGGGAAACTGTTTTTT. The rearrangement uses TRBV16 and TRBJ1-4; D remains ambiguous. CDR1 KGHSY and CDR2 FQNENV come from the germline V gene. V lost 4 bases, J lost 11 bases, and 11 bases lay in between. This CDR3 comprises 12 residues. The complete variable domain, with remaining parts taken from reference TRBV16 and TRBJ1-4, reads GEEVAQTPKHLVRGEGQKAKLYCAPIKGHSYVFWYQQVLKNEFKFLISFQNENVFDETGMPKERFSAKCLPNSPCSLEIQATKLEDSAVYFCASSLDVGKLFFGSGTQLSVL.

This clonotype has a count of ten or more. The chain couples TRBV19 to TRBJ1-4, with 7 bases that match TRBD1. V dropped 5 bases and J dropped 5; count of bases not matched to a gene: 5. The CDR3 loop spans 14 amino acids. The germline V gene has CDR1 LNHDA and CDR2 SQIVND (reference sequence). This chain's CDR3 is CASSPGQKNEKLFF. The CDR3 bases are TGTGCCAGTAGTCCGGGACAGAAGAATGAAAAACTGTTTTTT.

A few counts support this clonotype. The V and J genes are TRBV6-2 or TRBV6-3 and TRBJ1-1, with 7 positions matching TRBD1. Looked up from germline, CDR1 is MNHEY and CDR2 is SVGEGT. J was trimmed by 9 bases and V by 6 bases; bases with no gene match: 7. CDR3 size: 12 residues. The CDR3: CASSSTGSKAFF. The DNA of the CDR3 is TGTGCCAGCAGCTCGACAGGGTCAAAAGCTTTCTTT.

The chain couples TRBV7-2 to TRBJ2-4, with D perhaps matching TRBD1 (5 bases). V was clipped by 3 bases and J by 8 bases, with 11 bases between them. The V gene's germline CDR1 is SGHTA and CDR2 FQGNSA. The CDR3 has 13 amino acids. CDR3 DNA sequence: TGTGCCAGCAGCTTCGTACAGGAGTACATTCAGTACTTC. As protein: CASSFVQEYIQYF. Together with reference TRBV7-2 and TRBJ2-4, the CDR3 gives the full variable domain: GAGVSQSPSNKVTEKGKDVELRCDPISGHTALYWYRQSLGQGLEFLIYFQGNSAPDKSGLPSDRFSAERTGGSVSTLTIQRTQQEDSAVYLCASSFVQEYIQYFGAGTRLSVL.

Here the CDR3 DNA reads TGCAGTGCTAGGCAGACAGGGGGAGTGGTAGCTTTCTTT. Its protein product is CSARQTGGVVAFF. The V gene is TRBV20-1, the J gene TRBJ1-1; TRBD1 matches at 9 bases. The J segment lost 10 bases and the V segment lost 3 bases, leaving 9 bases of the junction unmatched. The V gene's germline CDR1 is DFQATT and CDR2 SNEGSKA (reference sequence). The CDR3 has 13 amino acids.

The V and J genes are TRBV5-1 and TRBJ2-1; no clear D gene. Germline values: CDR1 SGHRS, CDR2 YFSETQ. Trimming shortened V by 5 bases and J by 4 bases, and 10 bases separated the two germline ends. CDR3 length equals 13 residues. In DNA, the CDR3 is TGCGCCAGCAGGACAACGGAGTACAATGAGCAGTTCTTC. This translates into CASRTTEYNEQFF.

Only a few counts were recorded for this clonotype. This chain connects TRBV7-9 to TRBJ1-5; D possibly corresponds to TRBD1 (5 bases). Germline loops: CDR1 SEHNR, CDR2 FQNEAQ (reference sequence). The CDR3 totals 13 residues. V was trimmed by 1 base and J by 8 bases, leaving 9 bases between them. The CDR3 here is CASSLGGVEPQHF. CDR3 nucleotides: TGTGCCAGCAGCTTAGGGGGCGTAGAGCCCCAGCATTTT.